This TCR beta chain was captured in a study of CD8 T cells in ankylosing spondylitis. TCRdb fed the 5' RACE reads into MiXCR, producing one record per CDR3 protein. This sample has 300,000 to 400,000 distinct CDR3 sequences, with 20% found just once. Trimming cost V 5 bases and J 2 bases; bases outside gene matches: 3. Germline CDR1 GTSNPN, CDR2 SVGIG (reference sequence). The CDR3 totals 12 residues. The V and J genes are TRBV30 and TRBJ2-7, with 7 positions matching TRBD1. Sequenced input: blood, either unsorted or a sorted T cell fraction (not recorded which). The clonotype comes from a male donor with ankylosing spondylitis or in good health (not recorded which). The CDR3 sequence: CAWGQVAYEQYF. The CDR3 coding sequence is TGTGCCTGGGGACAGGTAGCCTACGAGCAGTACTTC.